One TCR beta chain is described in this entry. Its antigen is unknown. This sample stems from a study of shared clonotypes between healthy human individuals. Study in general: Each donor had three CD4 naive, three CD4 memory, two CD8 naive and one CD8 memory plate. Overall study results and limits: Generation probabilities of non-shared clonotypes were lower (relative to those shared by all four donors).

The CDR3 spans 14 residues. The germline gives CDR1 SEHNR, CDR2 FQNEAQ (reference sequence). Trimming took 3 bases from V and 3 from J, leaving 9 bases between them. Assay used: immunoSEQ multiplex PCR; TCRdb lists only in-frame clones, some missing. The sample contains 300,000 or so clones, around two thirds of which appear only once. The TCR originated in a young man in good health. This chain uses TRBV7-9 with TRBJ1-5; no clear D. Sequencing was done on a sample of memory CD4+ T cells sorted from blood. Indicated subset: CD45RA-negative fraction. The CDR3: CASSLPGDNQPQHF. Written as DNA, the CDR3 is TGTGCCAGCAGCTTGCCGGGAGACAATCAGCCCCAGCATTTT.